The present entry profiles one TCR beta chain with its context. Drawing of peripheral blood yielded about 10 milliliters from each donor. The sample originates from a study of blood T cells in healthy people across ages. Study at large: T cells yielded about one barcoded beta molecule per two cells through template switching.

Trimming cost V 5 bases and J 4 bases, with 11 bases left between them. The CDR3 loop spans 14 amino acids. CDR1 and CDR2 from the germline V gene are LNHNV and YYDKDF (reference sequence). PCR was performed a second time for 7 to 11 cycles using a sample-barcoded 5' primer and a J-beta primer mix. TCRdb fed the 5' RACE reads into MiXCR, producing one record per CDR3 protein. The table has more than 800,000 distinct CDR3 sequences, less than 35% seen once. The chain is built from TRBV15 and TRBJ1-4; D ambiguous. This sequence was found in an elderly woman in good health. Sequencing was carried out using blood. CDR3 residues: CATSQAPHNEKLFF. CDR3 nucleotide sequence: TGTGCCACCAGCCAAGCACCGCATAATGAAAAACTGTTTTTT.